The present entry profiles one T cell receptor beta chain with its context. Profiling relied on immunoSEQ multiplex PCR, and the TCRdb table lists in-frame clones only, not all of them. The sample lists 130,000 to 150,000 clones, about 89% occurring once. The CDR3 sequence is 13 residues long. Per the germline V gene, CDR1 is SGHDT and CDR2 is YYEEEE. V was cut by 0 bases and J by 7 bases, with 11 bases left in between. This entry belongs to a study of cytomegalovirus exposure and HLA in healthy donors. The sequence was obtained from a young woman in good health and CMV-seropositive. The gene calls are TRBV5-6 and TRBJ2-7, with D maybe TRBD2 (6 bases). The material sequenced was PBMCs. CDR3 nucleotides: TGTGCCAGCAGCTTGGATCTAGCGCGGGAGCAGTACTTC. This encodes CASSLDLAREQYF.